The clone carrying this T cell receptor (beta chain) was seen repeatedly, ten times or more. This entry comes from a study of blood T cell repertoires in COVID-19. The protocol was immunoSEQ multiplex PCR, while the TCRdb copy is restricted to in-frame clones and leaves out a portion. The sample contains 55,000 to 75,000 clones, 72% of which appear only once. Trimming pared 4 bases from V and 3 bases from J, leaving 5 bases between. The germline V gene encodes CDR1 SGHNT and CDR2 YYREEE (reference sequence). The CDR3 spans 12 residues. The sequence came from a woman in her seventies with COVID-19, enrolled during active disease. The chain has TRBV5-4 and TRBJ1-3; D gene unclear. Sequenced material: peripheral blood. The CDR3 here is CASSGDGNTIYF. CDR3 bases: TGTGCCAGCAGCGGAGATGGAAACACCATATATTTT.